Listed below are T cell receptor beta chains from one sample, sequenced in a study of molecular identifiers for immune sequencing clone quantification. TCRdb passed the PCR reads through MiXCR, listing each CDR3 protein once. The sample includes 35,000 or so distinct CDR3 sequences, 15% to 20% of them seen just once. Source material: naive CD8+ T cells from blood, with Jurkat cell RNA spiked in. All receptors come from a human donor in good health. Some libraries in this study had Jurkat cell RNA spiked in. Both conserved end residues are part of each CDR3.

cdr3_length	v_call	j_call	cdr3_aa
17	TRBV4-3	TRBJ2-3	CASSHASAGGARDTQYF
16	TRBV11-2	TRBJ2-3	CASSPHGVGSQRTQYF
13	TRBV6-2/TRBV6-3	TRBJ1-1	CASSIPGYTEAFF
14	TRBV19	TRBJ1-1	CASTFKNMNTEAFF
16	TRBV2	TRBJ2-1	CASSDPRQGGGNEQFF
13	TRBV12-3/TRBV12-4	TRBJ1-5	CASSPTGSQPQHF
15	TRBV6-2/TRBV6-3	TRBJ2-3	CASSYIAGVTDTQYF
15	TRBV7-2	TRBJ2-7	CASSSSGLALYEQYF
14	TRBV25-1	TRBJ2-1	CASSTLEGGGEQFF
15	TRBV5-1	TRBJ2-1	CASSIRTASYNEQFF
14	TRBV3-1	TRBJ2-5	CASSQEGREETQYF
14	TRBV4-3	TRBJ2-3	CASTSGGRTDTQYF
11	TRBV5-6	TRBJ1-1	CASSLGLKAFF
14	TRBV19	TRBJ2-5	CATSGQGAGETQYF
13	TRBV7-9	TRBJ2-1	CASSLANDNEQFF
14	TRBV29-1	TRBJ1-1	CSVEDVGGNTEAFF
16	TRBV4-3	TRBJ1-5	CASSQDIGGPGQPQHF
13	TRBV7-9	TRBJ2-3	CASSQDGPDTQYF
15	TRBV5-1	TRBJ2-7	CASSLEEASSYEQYF
15	TRBV27	TRBJ1-1	CASRLSPGGLAEAFF
14	TRBV2	TRBJ2-7	CASSVRTGYYEQYF
14	TRBV5-6	TRBJ2-7	CASSPGWSPYEQYF
15	TRBV19	TRBJ2-1	CASSTGTSGDNEQFF
15	TRBV6-6	TRBJ1-5	CASSSDREGNQPQHF
14	TRBV4-2	TRBJ2-3	CASSPPGGSDTQYF
14	TRBV27	TRBJ2-3	CASSRTGLRDTQYF
12	TRBV7-2	TRBJ2-3	CASSQGSDTQYF
13	TRBV5-5	TRBJ2-7	CASSFGRGYEQYF
18	TRBV6-1	TRBJ2-1	CASSEEVSGTVGYNEQFF
16	TRBV6-2/TRBV6-3	TRBJ1-6	CASSSTTGVYNSPLHF
14	TRBV5-4	TRBJ2-7	CASSPPGQNYEQYF
15	TRBV9	TRBJ1-1	CASSPDFLGNTEAFF
18	TRBV5-4	TRBJ1-2	CASSLDSVRDRVLNGYTF
15	TRBV4-3	TRBJ1-2	CASSQDMGAVYGYTF
15	TRBV7-9	TRBJ2-7	CASSFGLHSGDEQYF
15	TRBV30	TRBJ2-1	CAWSVGLGSYNEQFF
14	TRBV6-5	TRBJ2-1	CASSLAGVLDEQFF
14	TRBV11-2	TRBJ2-5	CASSFFLAEETQYF
16	TRBV4-3	TRBJ2-3	CASSQDGTSVRDTQYF
16	TRBV7-2	TRBJ2-3	CASSLAWGQGADTQYF
15	TRBV6-2/TRBV6-3	TRBJ2-5	CASSATSYLQETQYF